Following are 2 T cell receptor beta chains from one sample sequenced in a study of post-analysis software for immune sequencing data. Findings and limits, study-wide: Patients carried several TRBV segments more frequently than controls did, and TRBV5-6, TRBV5-1 and TRBV20-1 were among them.

Their antigens are not known. TCR beta cDNA libraries included unique molecular identifiers. From the PCR reads, TCRdb called clonotypes with MiXCR, one entry per CDR3 protein. The sample carries a few hundred thousand distinct CDR3 sequences, about a third recorded once. The sequenced sample was blood. Source of these receptors: a girl under 18 with multiple sclerosis.

This clonotype was seen a handful of times. The V call is TRBV5-4, the J call TRBJ2-3; D possibly uses TRBD1 or TRBD2 (5 bases each). Germline V gene data show CDR1 as SGHNT and CDR2 as YYREEE (reference sequence). Trimming removed 1 base at V and 1 base at J, with 10 bases between. The CDR3 covers 15 residues. This CDR3 reads CASSLYQGGTDTQYF. Written as DNA, the CDR3 is TGTGCCAGCAGCTTGTACCAGGGAGGCACAGATACGCAGTATTTT.

The CDR3 loop is CASSEAPRGAMTYNEQFF. CDR3 coding DNA: TGTGCCAGCAGTGAAGCGCCCCGGGGGGCCATGACCTACAATGAGCAGTTCTTC. The rearrangement uses TRBV2 and TRBJ2-1; TRBD2 might be the D (7 bases). This CDR3 comprises 18 residues. V shed 0 bases and J shed 2 bases, with 17 bases lying between them. Per germline, CDR1 SNHLY and CDR2 FYNNEI.